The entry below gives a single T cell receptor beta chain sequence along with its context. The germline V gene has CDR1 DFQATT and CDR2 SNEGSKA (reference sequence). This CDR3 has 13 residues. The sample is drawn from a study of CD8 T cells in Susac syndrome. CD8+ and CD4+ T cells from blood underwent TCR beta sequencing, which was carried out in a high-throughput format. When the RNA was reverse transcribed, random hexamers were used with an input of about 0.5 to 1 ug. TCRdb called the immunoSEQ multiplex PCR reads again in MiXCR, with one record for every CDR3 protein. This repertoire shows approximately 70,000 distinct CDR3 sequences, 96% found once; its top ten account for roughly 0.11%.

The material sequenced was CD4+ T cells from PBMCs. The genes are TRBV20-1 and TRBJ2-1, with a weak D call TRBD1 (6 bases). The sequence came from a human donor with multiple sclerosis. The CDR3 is CSLVRGGYNEQFF. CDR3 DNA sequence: TGCAGCCTTGTCCGAGGGGGATACAATGAGCAGTTCTTC.